This T cell receptor (beta chain) was sequenced during a study of technical replicates of blood from a handful of donors. The data were produced by immunoSEQ multiplex PCR, yet TCRdb's version contains in-frame clones alone and is incomplete. This table holds some 87,000 clones, around 96% found once. CDR3 size: 15 residues. The germline gives CDR1 KGHSH, CDR2 LQKENI. J gave up 6 bases and V 6 bases, and 9 bases lay outside the gene matches. Material for sequencing was T cells isolated from PBMCs. The chain joins TRBV18 to TRBJ1-5; 9 nucleotides align to TRBD1. This TCR was recovered from a human donor in good health. The CDR3 sequence: CASSVGQGLFQPQHF. The CDR3 DNA reads as TGTGCCAGCTCGGTAGGACAGGGGCTCTTTCAGCCCCAGCATTTT.